The 3 T cell receptor beta chains listed next were all sequenced from one sample in a study of Graves' ophthalmopathy and Graves' hyperthyroidism. Using RNA transcripts, the TCR beta CDR3 regions were amplified. HTBI-primed RT-PCR formed the first round, and a multiplex PCR formed the second. MiXCR, applied by TCRdb to the multiplex PCR reads, yields one record per CDR3 protein. The profile shows some 250,000 distinct CDR3 sequences, 45% of them singletons. The material sequenced was peripheral blood. The source of these receptors is an adult man with Graves' ophthalmopathy.

This clonotype was detected once. A junction end diverges from the germline sequence, so it may reflect a read error. The chain combines TRBV10-2 with TRBJ2-2; the match to TRBD1 covers 8 bases. This CDR3 is 15 amino acids long. CDR1 and CDR2 (germline): WSHSY, SAAADI. CDR3 protein: CASSVTGVHTGELFF. CDR3 bases: TGTGCCAGCAGTGTGACAGGGGTGCACACCGGGGAGCTGTTTTTT.

The chain recombines TRBV29-1 with TRBJ2-7; perhaps TRBD2 as D (6 bases). Germline V gene sequence: CDR1 SQVTM, CDR2 ANQGSEA. The CDR3 sequence is 14 residues long. The V gene lost 4 bases and the J gene lost 4 bases, with 17 bases spanning the gap. The CDR3 reads CSVGTGVGAYEQYF. The CDR3 DNA is TGCAGCGTTGGTACGGGGGTGGGAGCATACGAGCAGTACTTC.

This clonotype was observed a few times. CDR3 nucleotide sequence: TGTGCCATCAGTGAGTCGCAGCTCACCGGGGAGCTGTTTTTT. It translates to CAISESQLTGELFF. The V gene is TRBV10-3, the J gene TRBJ2-2; D ambiguous. Germline V lookup: CDR1 ENHRY, CDR2 SYGVKD. This CDR3 is 14 amino acids long. V lost 0 bases, J lost 4 bases, and 6 bases lay in between.